This is a list of T cell receptor beta chains from one sample in a study of blood T cell repertoires in COVID-19. Here immunoSEQ multiplex PCR was the method, and the copy in TCRdb shows in-frame clones only, minus some. This table holds 150,000 to 200,000 clones, less than 85% found once. Material for sequencing was peripheral blood. The receptors were sampled from a woman in her thirties or forties with COVID-19, enrolled during active disease. CDR3s leave out the opening cysteine and the closing phenylalanine or tryptophan.

V gene	CDR3 protein
TRBV6-6	ASSPGQNYGYT
TRBV10-2	ASSDDRSYEQY
TRBV3-1/TRBV3-2	ASSLLAGVNEQF
TRBV7-9	ASSLELGLAGEETQY
TRBV29-1	SVEGQNTEAF
TRBV7-8	ASSLERSLPQETQY
TRBV6-5	ASTQRGSGVEQF
TRBV4-2	ASSHLGLRETDTQY
TRBV2	ASNREPDRSAF
TRBV2	ASTYSYEQF
TRBV9	ASSRTGDRVNTIY
TRBV7-9	ASSLAQGGDTQY
TRBV12-5	ASGLVHPGATAGGRGEQF
TRBV12-5	ASGLAGQTNTEAF
TRBV19	ASSLGTGEAF
TRBV7-8	ASSSPSTGGTAF
TRBV7-9	ASSRTTQY
TRBV2	ASSSGSGETQY